Each of the 22 T cell receptor beta chains below was sequenced from the same sample in a study of cytotoxic CD8 clonotypes in ibrutinib-treated CLL. Sequenced by immunoSEQ multiplex PCR; TCRdb stores in-frame clones only, minus some. Counted here are some 14,000 clones, 70% occurring once; the ten biggest clones make up about 5%. The sample was PBMCs, taken before ibrutinib treatment. Receptor source: a human donor with chronic lymphocytic leukemia.

The chain carries TRBV6-6 and TRBJ1-4; no clear D gene. CDR1 and CDR2 (germline): MNHNY, SVGAGI (reference sequence). CDR3 length: 12 amino acids. The ends were cut back, 7 bases at V and 6 bases at J, with 9 bases in the middle. The CDR3 DNA reads as TGTGCCAGCACCCGGGCAGATGAAAAACTGTTTTTT. This sequence encodes CASTRADEKLFF.

The genes are TRBV5-6 and TRBJ2-1, with 8 bases lining up with TRBD1. V dropped 4 bases and J dropped 5; count of bases not matched to a gene: 8. CDR1 and CDR2 (germline): SGHDT, YYEEEE. The CDR3 length is 15 residues. DNA of the CDR3: TGTGCCAGCAGCCCATGGGGGACAGGCGACAATGAGCAGTTCTTC. Its translation is CASSPWGTGDNEQFF.

V is TRBV7-9 and J is TRBJ2-5, with D perhaps matching TRBD1 or TRBD2 (5 bases each). CDR1 SEHNR and CDR2 FQNEAQ come from the germline V gene (reference sequence). The CDR3 runs 14 residues. Trimming left V 1 base short and J 5 bases short, with 11 bases between. The CDR3 bases are TGTGCCAGCAGCTTAGGGGACCCACGGGAGACCCAGTACTTC. Translation: CASSLGDPRETQYF. Variable domain in full (rest from reference TRBV7-9 and TRBJ2-5): DTGVSQNPRHKITKRGQNVTFRCDPISEHNRLYWYRQTLGQGPEFLTYFQNEAQLEKSRLLSDRFSAERPKGSFSTLEIQRTEQGDSAMYLCASSLGDPRETQYFGPGTRLLVL.

This clone has a handful of counts. This chain links TRBV19 with TRBJ2-7, with TRBD1 as a possible D gene (6 bases). Trimming cost V 3 bases and J 1 base, with 13 bases left between them. Germline assignment: CDR1 LNHDA and CDR2 SQIVND (reference sequence). The CDR3 has 15 amino acids. CDR3 protein: CASSIGTITSYEQYF. CDR3 in DNA: TGTGCCAGTAGTATTGGGACAATTACATCCTACGAGCAGTACTTC.

The CDR3 DNA reads as TGTGCCAGCTCACCCGGGGGAGATACGCAGTATTTT. This gives the protein CASSPGGDTQYF. This chain connects TRBV18 to TRBJ2-3, with TRBD2 as a possible D gene (6 bases). CDR3 length: 12 residues. Germline V lookup: CDR1 KGHSH, CDR2 LQKENI. The V end was cut by 3 bases, the J end by 5 bases, with 6 bases between.

The chain couples TRBV5-1 to TRBJ2-5; D remains ambiguous. The V end was cut by 0 bases, the J end by 2 bases, with 2 bases between. CDR1 SGHRS and CDR2 YFSETQ come from the germline V gene. The CDR3 loop spans 12 amino acids. CDR3 DNA: TGCGCCAGCAGCTTGGGACAAGAGACCCAGTACTTC. This encodes CASSLGQETQYF.

In nucleotides, the CDR3 is TGTGCCAGCAGCCCCCGGAGGGGGAATGAGCAGTTCTTC. It translates to CASSPRRGNEQFF. The genes are TRBV7-3 and TRBJ2-1; D possibly uses TRBD1 or TRBD2 (6 bases each). The V and J ends lost 5 bases and 7 bases respectively, with 12 bases between them. The CDR3 loop spans 13 amino acids. The germline V gene has CDR1 SGHTA and CDR2 FQGTGA.

The chain is built from TRBV4-3 and TRBJ1-1, with TRBD1 matching over 9 bases. Germline lookup yields CDR1 LGHNA and CDR2 YSLEER. This CDR3 has 16 amino acids. The J segment lost 6 bases and the V segment lost 0 bases, leaving 8 bases of the junction unmatched. The CDR3 DNA sequence: TGCGCCAGCAGCCAAGATGAAGGGACAGGGTCCGCTGAAGCTTTCTTT. Translated, it gives CASSQDEGTGSAEAFF.

This chain connects TRBV7-8 to TRBJ1-2; the D is unclear. The CDR3 covers 14 residues. Germline V gene sequence: CDR1 SGHVS, CDR2 FQNEAQ. V was clipped by 1 base and J by 4 bases, with 10 bases between them. The CDR3 DNA reads as TGTGCCAGCAGCTTAGACTCCGGGCCCTATGGCTACACCTTC. Translating it yields CASSLDSGPYGYTF.

The chain uses TRBV6-1 and TRBJ1-2, with D hard to call. V lost 0 bases and J 11 bases, leaving 13 bases between the germline ends. Looked up from germline, CDR1 is MNHNS and CDR2 is SASEGT. CDR3 length: 13 residues. The CDR3 here is CASSEARRAGYTF. In DNA form, the CDR3 reads TGTGCCAGCAGTGAAGCGCGGCGGGCGGGTTACACCTTC.

This sequence joins TRBV29-1 and TRBJ2-6; no reliable D call. The V gene's germline CDR1 is SQVTM and CDR2 ANQGSEA. Trimming removed 4 bases at V and 1 base at J, with 5 bases between. The CDR3 contains 13 residues. CDR3: CSVAVSGANVLTF. The CDR3 coding sequence is TGCAGCGTTGCGGTTTCTGGGGCCAACGTCCTGACTTTC.

This chain connects TRBV10-3 to TRBJ2-1, with D possibly matching TRBD1 (5 bases). Germline loops: CDR1 ENHRY, CDR2 SYGVKD. Trimming cost V 2 bases and J 0 bases, with 8 bases left between them. The CDR3 consists of 15 residues. CDR3 protein: CAISEGHHSYNEQFF. The CDR3 nucleotides are TGTGCCATCAGTGAGGGACACCACTCCTACAATGAGCAGTTCTTC.

The V call is TRBV11-2, the J call TRBJ2-7; D gene ambiguous. Deletions cut 1 base from V and 2 bases from J, with 6 bases between. The germline V gene has CDR1 SGHAT and CDR2 FQNNGV. The CDR3 sequence is 13 residues long. This CDR3 reads CASSLGQTYEQYF. As DNA, the CDR3 is TGTGCCAGCAGCTTAGGGCAGACCTACGAGCAGTACTTC.

The chain carries TRBV7-3 and TRBJ2-5, with 7 bases that match TRBD2. The length of the CDR3 is 16 residues. Germline CDR1 and CDR2: SGHTA and FQGTGA. With 5 bases clipped from V and 2 bases from J, the junction kept 11 bases outside the gene matches. The CDR3 region has the DNA TGTGCCAGCAGCCCCGGGGTGGCGGGGGTACAAGAGACCCAGTACTTC. This codes for CASSPGVAGVQETQYF.

This chain uses TRBV5-1 with TRBJ1-3; the match to TRBD1 covers 9 bases. Germline values: CDR1 SGHRS, CDR2 YFSETQ. J lost 0 bases, V lost 4 bases, and 2 bases had no gene match. This CDR3 comprises 15 residues. The CDR3 nucleotides read TGCGCCAGCAGCCGGGGACAGGGCTCTGGAAACACCATATATTTT. Protein sequence: CASSRGQGSGNTIYF.

J is TRBJ1-5 and V is TRBV7-2; perhaps TRBD1 as D (6 bases). The length of the CDR3 is 13 residues. Trimming pared 5 bases from V and 3 bases from J, leaving 8 bases between. Germline V gives CDR1 SGHTA, CDR2 FQGNSA. DNA for the CDR3: TGTGCCAGCAGCCCAGGGGCCAATCAGCCCCAGCATTTT. This sequence encodes CASSPGANQPQHF. The full variable domain, its missing parts supplied by reference TRBV7-2 and TRBJ1-5, is GAGVSQSPSNKVTEKGKDVELRCDPISGHTALYWYRQSLGQGLEFLIYFQGNSAPDKSGLPSDRFSAERTGGSVSTLTIQRTQQEDSAVYLCASSPGANQPQHFGDGTRLSIL.

This sequence joins TRBV27 and TRBJ1-4, with TRBD1 as a possible D gene (6 bases). Trimming shortened V by 5 bases and J by 7 bases, and 23 bases separated the two germline ends. Looked up from germline, CDR1 is MNHEY and CDR2 is SMNVEV (reference sequence). The CDR3 has 17 residues. CDR3 protein: CASSPQPGTPGSEKLFF. CDR3 nucleotides: TGTGCCAGCAGTCCCCAGCCCGGGACACCGGGAAGTGAAAAACTGTTTTTT.

This sequence joins TRBV30 and TRBJ2-7; tentatively, D is TRBD2 (6 bases). This CDR3 region has 11 residues. The V end lost 5 bases, the J end lost 6 bases, and 11 bases lay between the germline ends. The V gene's germline CDR1 is GTSNPN and CDR2 SVGIG (reference sequence). The CDR3 sequence: CAWGGPFEQYF. The CDR3 DNA reads TGTGCCTGGGGAGGGCCTTTCGAGCAGTACTTC.

There are a few counts of this clone. The chain couples TRBV12-5 to TRBJ1-3; D ambiguous. The CDR3 consists of 13 residues. The germline CDR1 and CDR2 sequences are LGHNT and FRNRAP. V gave up 3 bases and J gave up 0 bases, with 3 bases separating them. CDR3 DNA: TGTGCTAGTGGTTTTGACTCTGGAAACACCATATATTTT. It encodes CASGFDSGNTIYF.

This clone was seen more than once but under ten times. The gene calls are TRBV28 and TRBJ1-3; D not resolved. Germline V CDR1 and CDR2: MDHEN, SYDVKM. The CDR3 has 12 amino acids. The V and J ends lost 4 bases and 0 bases respectively, with 1 base between them. This CDR3 is CASSYSGNTIYF. The DNA of the CDR3 is TGTGCCAGCAGTTACTCTGGAAACACCATATATTTT.

The chain is built from TRBV7-9 and TRBJ2-3, with 7 bases matching TRBD2. This CDR3 comprises 17 residues. Germline assignment: CDR1 SEHNR and CDR2 FQNEAQ (reference sequence). The ends lost 3 bases at V and 0 bases at J; junction bases unmatched: 9. CDR3 sequence: CASSFGTGGTSTDTQYF. CDR3 in DNA: TGTGCCAGCAGCTTCGGTACGGGGGGAACTAGCACAGATACGCAGTATTTT.

The rearrangement links TRBV27 to TRBJ2-3, with 9 bases fitting TRBD1. With V trimmed by 6 bases and J by 6 bases, 1 base remained unmatched. Germline CDR1 is MNHEY and CDR2 is SMNVEV (reference sequence). This CDR3 comprises 12 residues. The chain's CDR3 is CASRDRGDTQYF. CDR3 in DNA: TGTGCCAGCAGAGACAGGGGGGATACGCAGTATTTT.